This T cell receptor (beta chain) was captured by sequencing in a study of blood T cell repertoires in COVID-19. For the study at large: Researchers got acute and convalescent COVID-19 samples from the United States, Italy and Spain. The cDNA or gDNA used as material had been derived from T cells, B-cell-depleted T cells, or PBMCs.

The germline CDR1 and CDR2 sequences are SGHKS and YYEKEE (reference sequence). Trimming left V 0 bases short and J 5 bases short, with 9 bases between. This CDR3 contains 14 residues. This clone was observed once. The authors' processing: Amplification of reference gene primers provided the estimated nucleated cell counts. Method: immunoSEQ multiplex PCR; TCRdb's copy keeps in-frame clones and lacks some. V and J calls and clone size are copied from that table; D and trimming were computed from the DNA. Of about 87,000 clones in the sample, roughly nine tenths were seen once. This chain joins TRBV5-5 and TRBJ2-1; D unresolved. The origin of this receptor is a woman older than 75 with active COVID-19. Sequencing input: peripheral blood. The CDR3 DNA follows: TGTGCCAGCAGCTTGGTCCGCTCTAACAATGAGCAGTTCTTC. This codes for CASSLVRSNNEQFF.